This T cell receptor (beta chain) derives from a study of cytomegalovirus exposure and HLA in healthy donors. Clones were sequenced by immunoSEQ multiplex PCR, and TCRdb holds only the in-frame ones, with some missing. The data contain about 110,000 clones, more than 70% of them singletons. Germline lookup yields CDR1 MGHRA and CDR2 YSYEKL. Trimming stripped 1 base from V and 3 bases from J, with 16 bases between. This CDR3 contains 16 residues. The material sequenced was PBMCs. V and J are TRBV4-1 and TRBJ2-7; D possibly corresponds to TRBD2 (7 bases). The receptor's source is a woman between 18 and 29 years old in good health and CMV-seronegative. CDR3 protein: CASSQGSGGPIYEQYF. In DNA, the CDR3 is TGCGCCAGCAGCCAAGGGTCCGGGGGGCCGATCTACGAGCAGTACTTC.